This entry lists 17 T cell receptor beta chains sequenced from one sample in a study of CD8+CD57+ T cells in acquired aplastic anemia. TCR beta VDJ and CDR3 profiles were obtained from a genomic DNA template. TCRdb called the reads again in MiXCR, with one record for every CDR3 protein. The data contain about 180,000 distinct CDR3 sequences, about 47% of them singletons. Sequencing input: sorted CD4+, CD8+, or CD8+CD57+ T cells (not recorded which) from PBMCs. Every receptor here comes from a human donor in good health.

This clonotype was recorded at least ten times. The rearrangement links TRBV19 to TRBJ2-7, with TRBD1 identical over 8 bases. The V gene end was trimmed by 4 bases and the J gene end by 3 bases; junction bases not matched to a gene: 5. Germline V gene sequence: CDR1 LNHDA, CDR2 SQIVND (reference sequence). The CDR3 length is 14 residues. The CDR3 spells CASSTPGQVYEQYF. The CDR3 nucleotides read TGTGCCAGTAGTACCCCGGGACAGGTCTACGAGCAGTACTTC.

This clonotype was counted many times. The chain links TRBV28 to TRBJ2-1; 8 nucleotides align to TRBD1. Germline assignment: CDR1 MDHEN and CDR2 SYDVKM. The junction had 8 bases not matched to a gene; V was cut back by 6 bases and J by 7 bases. The CDR3 has 14 residues. This chain's CDR3 is CASRQGQGGNEQFF. The CDR3 DNA sequence: TGTGCCAGCAGACAAGGACAGGGCGGAAATGAGCAGTTCTTC.

The sample holds many counts of this clonotype. CDR3 bases: TGTGCCAGCAGCTTAGAGGTAGTGGGCGTCCGTCAGCCCCAGCATTTT. This encodes CASSLEVVGVRQPQHF. V and J are TRBV7-8 and TRBJ1-5; D is ambiguous. The V end lost 1 base, the J end lost 6 bases, and 16 bases lay between the germline ends. This CDR3 is built from 16 residues. Per germline, CDR1 SGHVS and CDR2 FQNEAQ. Drawing the rest from reference TRBV7-8 and TRBJ1-5, the complete variable domain is GAGVSQSPRYKVAKRGQDVALRCDPISGHVSLFWYQQALGQGPEFLTYFQNEAQLDKSGLPSDRFFAERPEGSVSTLKIQRTQQEDSAVYLCASSLEVVGVRQPQHFGDGTRLSIL.

This clonotype came up many times. V is TRBV7-9 and J is TRBJ2-3; D gene uncertain. Germline V lookup: CDR1 SEHNR, CDR2 FQNEAQ (reference sequence). The CDR3 extends over 14 amino acids. With 0 bases removed from V and 1 base from J, the gap between germline ends came to 5 bases. The CDR3: CASSLARGTDTQYF. Written as DNA, the CDR3 is TGTGCCAGCAGCTTAGCTAGGGGCACAGATACGCAGTATTTT.

This clonotype was observed once. V is TRBV7-8 and J is TRBJ2-7; maybe TRBD1 (5 bases). Germline CDR1 reads SGHVS; CDR2 reads FQNEAQ. The germline V and J ends were trimmed by 5 bases and 4 bases, with 9 bases remaining between them. The CDR3 spans 12 residues. CDR3 amino acids: CASSPHRYEQYF. In DNA, the CDR3 is TGTGCCAGCAGCCCTCACAGGTACGAGCAGTACTTC.

This clonotype was detected only a few times. J is TRBJ2-5 and V is TRBV12-3 or TRBV12-4, with 16 bases aligning to TRBD2. J was trimmed by 0 bases and V by 4 bases; bases with no gene match: 14. This CDR3 has 21 amino acids. CDR3 coding DNA: TGTGCCAGCAGTTCGATGTGGGGACTAGCGGGAGGGCCAAAGGACCAAGAGACCCAGTACTTC. Translation: CASSSMWGLAGGPKDQETQYF.

This clonotype appeared a few times. The rearrangement joins TRBV6-5 to TRBJ1-4, with D possibly TRBD1 on 5 matching bases. This CDR3 region has 14 residues. Germline lookup yields CDR1 MNHEY and CDR2 SVGAGI. Trimming cost V 6 bases and J 5 bases, with 13 bases left between them. The CDR3 DNA reads TGTGCCAGCAGACGCGACAGAAAGAATGAAAAACTGTTTTTT. Its protein is CASRRDRKNEKLFF.

The chain joins TRBV2 to TRBJ2-3; 11 bases are shared with TRBD2. The V segment lost 3 bases and the J segment 5 bases; nucleotides outside the gene matches: 7. CDR1 SNHLY and CDR2 FYNNEI come from the germline V gene. The length of the CDR3 is 16 residues. DNA of the CDR3: TGTGCCAGCAGTGACCCTAGCGGGGGGCCTGGAGATACGCAGTATTTT. Its translation: CASSDPSGGPGDTQYF.

This clonotype came up many times. The V call is TRBV11-3, the J call TRBJ2-7; maybe TRBD1 (6 bases). V gave up 1 base and J gave up 0 bases, with 10 bases separating them. CDR3 length: 15 residues. Germline-derived CDR1 and CDR2 are SGHNT and YENEEA. The DNA for the CDR3 is TGTGCCAGCAGCTTAGGGAAGGGGGACTCCTACGAGCAGTACTTC. It codes for CASSLGKGDSYEQYF.

The chain recombines TRBV20-1 with TRBJ2-3; D is possibly TRBD2 (5 bases). The CDR3 extends over 13 amino acids. Trimming removed 2 bases at V and 4 bases at J, with 10 bases between. From germline, CDR1 is DFQATT and CDR2 SNEGSKA (reference sequence). CDR3: CSARRLAPDTQYF. The DNA of the CDR3 is TGCAGTGCTAGACGCCTAGCTCCAGATACGCAGTATTTT.

This clonotype was recorded once. The V and J genes are TRBV7-2 and TRBJ1-1; TRBD1 is a possible D gene (5 bases). CDR1 SGHTA and CDR2 FQGNSA come from the germline V gene. V was clipped by 3 bases and J by 1 base, with 9 bases between them. CDR3 length equals 14 residues. The CDR3 nucleotides read TGTGCCAGCAGCTTCCTCCAGGGGAACACTGAAGCTTTCTTT. This sequence encodes CASSFLQGNTEAFF.

This clonotype was counted at least ten times. The V gene is TRBV11-3, the J gene TRBJ2-1; D is uncertain. Germline CDR1 reads SGHNT; CDR2 reads YENEEA. The germline V and J ends were trimmed by 6 bases and 6 bases, with 15 bases remaining between them. This CDR3 contains 14 residues. CDR3 amino acids: CASSGGASLNEQFF. The DNA for the CDR3 is TGTGCCAGCAGTGGCGGTGCCTCTCTCAATGAGCAGTTCTTC.

This sequence joins TRBV3-1 and TRBJ2-5, with 7 bases identical to TRBD2. Germline V lookup: CDR1 LGHDT, CDR2 YNNKEL (reference sequence). The J segment lost 3 bases and the V segment lost 1 base, leaving 5 bases of the junction unmatched. The CDR3 runs to 15 residues. CDR3 sequence (DNA): TGTGCCAGCAGCCAAGTGGGACTAAAGAAAGAGACCCAGTACTTC. This translates into CASSQVGLKKETQYF.

This clonotype was detected a few times. This chain uses TRBV9 with TRBJ2-5; 8 bases are a match to TRBD2. The germline V gene encodes CDR1 SGDLS and CDR2 YYNGEE. CDR3 length: 15 amino acids. Germline trimming cut 3 bases from V and 5 bases from J; bases unmatched to any gene: 9. CDR3 sequence (DNA): TGTGCCAGCAGCGCCGCCGGGACTAGTGCCGAGACCCAGTACTTC. It is translated as CASSAAGTSAETQYF. Full variable domain (missing parts from reference TRBV9 and TRBJ2-5): DSGVTQTPKHLITATGQRVTLRCSPRSGDLSVYWYQQSLDQGLQFLIQYYNGEERAKGNILERFSAQQFPDLHSELNLSSLELGDSALYFCASSAAGTSAETQYFGPGTRLLVL.

Notes on this clonotype: Likely a read error: the CDR3 ends without its conserved phenylalanine or tryptophan. V is TRBV6-2 or TRBV6-3 and J is TRBJ1-1; no clear D gene. This CDR3 region has 10 residues. Germline CDR1 and CDR2: MNHEY and SVGEGT. V was pared by 6 bases and J by 3 bases, with 2 bases between. CDR3 region: CASRDTEAFL. In DNA, the CDR3 is TGTGCCAGCAGGGACACTGAAGCTTTCCTT.

The rearrangement uses TRBV15 and TRBJ1-5; 8 bases align to TRBD1. This CDR3 spans 15 amino acids. Germline V gene sequence: CDR1 LNHNV, CDR2 YYDKDF (reference sequence). V was clipped by 0 bases and J by 6 bases; unmatched bases: 4. The DNA of the CDR3 is TGTGCCACCAGCAGAGATTCAGGGGGCGGTCAGCCCCAGCATTTT. Translating gives CATSRDSGGGQPQHF. Full variable domain (rest looked up from reference TRBV15 and TRBJ1-5): DAMVIQNPRYQVTQFGKPVTLSCSQTLNHNVMYWYQQKSSQAPKLLFHYYDKDFNNEADTPDNFQSRRPNTSFCFLDIRSPGLGDTAMYLCATSRDSGGGQPQHFGDGTRLSIL.

The rearrangement uses TRBV20-1 and TRBJ2-7; 9 bases align to TRBD2. Unmatched junction bases numbered 6, after V lost 3 bases and J lost 6 bases. There are 13 residues in the CDR3. CDR1 is DFQATT, CDR2 SNEGSKA, per germline (reference sequence). For the CDR3, the DNA is TGCAGTGCTAGGGGAGCGGGAGGACTCGAGCAGTACTTC. As protein: CSARGAGGLEQYF.